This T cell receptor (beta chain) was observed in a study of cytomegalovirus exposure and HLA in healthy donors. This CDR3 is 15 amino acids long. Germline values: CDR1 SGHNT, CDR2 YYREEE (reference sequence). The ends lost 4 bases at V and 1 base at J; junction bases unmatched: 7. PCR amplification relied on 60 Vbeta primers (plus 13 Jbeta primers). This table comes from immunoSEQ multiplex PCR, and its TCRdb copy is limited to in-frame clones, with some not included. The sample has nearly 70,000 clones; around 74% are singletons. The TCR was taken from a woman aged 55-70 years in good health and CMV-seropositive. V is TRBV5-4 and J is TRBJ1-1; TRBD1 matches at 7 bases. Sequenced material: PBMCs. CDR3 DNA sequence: TGTGCCAGCAGCCAGACAGGGTGGCGGAACACTGAAGCTTTCTTT. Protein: CASSQTGWRNTEAFF. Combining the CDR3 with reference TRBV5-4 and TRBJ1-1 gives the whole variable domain ETGVTQSPTHLIKTRGQQVTLRCSSQSGHNTVSWYQQALGQGPQFIFQYYREEENGRGNFPPRFSGLQFPNYSSELNVNALELDDSALYLCASSQTGWRNTEAFFGQGTRLTVV.